Here is one T cell receptor (beta chain) with its context. The sample is drawn from a study of cytotoxic CD8 clonotypes in ibrutinib-treated CLL. CDR3 length: 17 residues. V gave up 4 bases and J gave up 4 bases, with 22 bases separating them. Germline V CDR1 and CDR2: ENHRY, SYGVKD. Profiled with immunoSEQ multiplex PCR; TCRdb holds only in-frame clones, not every one. The sample lists around 20,000 clones, over 70% occurring once. The chain combines TRBV10-3 with TRBJ1-1, with a weak D call TRBD1 (5 bases). The clonotype originates from a human donor with chronic lymphocytic leukemia. The sequences come from PBMCs, collected before ibrutinib treatment. CDR3 in amino acids: CAISGRGRTGIRTEAFF. For the CDR3, the DNA is TGTGCCATCAGTGGACGGGGCAGGACGGGGATTCGCACTGAAGCTTTCTTT.